This paragraph reports one T cell receptor beta chain. What antigen it recognizes has not been identified. Nothing much larger sits one base from this clone, and base qualities are not available. This record belongs to a study of blood T cell repertoires in COVID-19 (TCRdb year 2020). Describing the broader study: Collaborator samples came from the United States, Italy and Spain and covered acute and convalescent phases of COVID-19. The material from the prospective study consisted of cDNA or gDNA derived from T cells, B-cell-depleted T cells, or PBMCs. Subjects who had been exposed to COVID-19, were actively infected with it, or had recovered from it provided the deeply sampled blood TCRbeta repertoires that made up the dataset. The repertoires were made available in a free public database intended to serve as a resource for research on the immune response to SARS-CoV-2. The samples were drawn from the first 160 participants of the ongoing ImmuneRACE study and from 1,200 or so subjects provided by 6 global collaborators. Nearly every sample came with metadata listing a de-identified subject ID, COVID-19 status, age in years and sex. Where available, HLA class I and class II types were taken from metadata supplied by the sample provider and were not determined by assay-based typing. General conclusions and limits of the study: How much clinical and demographic metadata was included differed by source and by participant, and the metadata was provided uncurated.

Each collaborating institution followed its own protocols to collect whole blood in K2EDTA tubes. For TCRbeta analysis, collaborator samples were shipped as frozen whole blood, as isolated PBMCs, or as DNA extracted from either sample type. TCRbeta CDR3 regions were amplified from genomic DNA using the immunoSEQ Assay, a bias-controlled multiplex PCR. The study's processing was this. Within the assay, amplification of reference gene primers was used to estimate how many nucleated cells each sample contained. Sequence reads were collapsed and filtered to measure the absolute abundance of every unique TCRbeta CDR3 rearrangement. For each sample, productive Simpson clonality was calculated as the square root of Simpson's diversity index over productive rearrangements. TCRdb provides this immuneACCESS table in a form limited to in-frame rearrangements. Some clones are lacking; in checked studies, under half of them reflect an unresolved V gene, and why the rest are absent is not known. V, J and clone size derive from that table, while D and trimming were established from the DNA sequence. Present in this sample are around 200,000 clones, roughly 80% of which were seen just once. Jointly, the top ten make up approximately 4.7% of the sample.

Between the V and J ends, shortened by 0 bases and 6 bases respectively, the junction contains 14 bases. Via the germline V gene (reference sequence), CDR1 is GTSNPN and CDR2 SVGIG. The CDR3 contains 14 residues, cysteine and phenylalanine counted. Here the CDR3 DNA is all that survives: 42 bases in frame from base 1. Sequencing was carried out using peripheral blood. In this chain, TRBV30 is recombined with TRBJ1-2; TRBD1 is a possible D gene, resting on 6 matching bases. The receptor's source is a man in his fifties or sixties with active or convalescent COVID-19. The DNA sequence is as follows: TGTGCCTGGAGTGTAGGACGGACAGAGAATGGCTACACCTTC. Translated, it gives CAWSVGRTENGYTF.